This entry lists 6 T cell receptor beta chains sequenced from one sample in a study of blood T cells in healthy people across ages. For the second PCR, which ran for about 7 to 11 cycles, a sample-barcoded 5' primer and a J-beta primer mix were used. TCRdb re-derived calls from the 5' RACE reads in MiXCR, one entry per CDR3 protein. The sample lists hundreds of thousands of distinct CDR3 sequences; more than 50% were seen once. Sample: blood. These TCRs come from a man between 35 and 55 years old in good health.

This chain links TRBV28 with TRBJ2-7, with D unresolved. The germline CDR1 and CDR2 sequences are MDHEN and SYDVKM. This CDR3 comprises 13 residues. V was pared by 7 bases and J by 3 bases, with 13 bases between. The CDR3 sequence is CASKKTSRYEQYF. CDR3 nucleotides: TGTGCCAGCAAAAAGACGTCTCGCTACGAGCAGTACTTC.

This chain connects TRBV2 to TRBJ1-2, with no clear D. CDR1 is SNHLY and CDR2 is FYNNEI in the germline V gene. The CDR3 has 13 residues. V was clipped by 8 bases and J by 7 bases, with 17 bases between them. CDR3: CASDLYREGGYTF. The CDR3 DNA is TGTGCCAGCGATCTGTATAGGGAGGGTGGCTACACCTTC.

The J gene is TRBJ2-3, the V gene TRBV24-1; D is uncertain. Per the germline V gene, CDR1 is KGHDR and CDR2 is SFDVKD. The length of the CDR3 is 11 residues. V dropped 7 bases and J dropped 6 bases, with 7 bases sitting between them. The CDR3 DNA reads TGTGCCACCAGAGGACGGGATACGCAGTATTTT. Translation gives CATRGRDTQYF.

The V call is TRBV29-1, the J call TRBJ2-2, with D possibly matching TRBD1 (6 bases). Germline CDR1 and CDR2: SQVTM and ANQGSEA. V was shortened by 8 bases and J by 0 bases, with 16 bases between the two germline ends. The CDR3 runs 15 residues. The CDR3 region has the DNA TGCAGCTTCCGGGGCACAGGGACGAACACCGGGGAGCTGTTTTTT. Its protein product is CSFRGTGTNTGELFF.

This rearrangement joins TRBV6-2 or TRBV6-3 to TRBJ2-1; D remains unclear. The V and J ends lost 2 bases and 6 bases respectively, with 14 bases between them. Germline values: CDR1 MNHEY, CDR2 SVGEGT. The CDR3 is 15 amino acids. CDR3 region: CASSYGDLVLNEQFF. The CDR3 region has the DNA TGTGCCAGCAGTTACGGGGATTTGGTTCTCAATGAGCAGTTCTTC.

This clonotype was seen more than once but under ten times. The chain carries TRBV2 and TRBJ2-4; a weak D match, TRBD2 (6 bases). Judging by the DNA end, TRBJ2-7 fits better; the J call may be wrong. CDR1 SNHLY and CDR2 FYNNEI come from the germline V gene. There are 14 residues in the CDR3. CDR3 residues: CASSSGVMVHEQYF. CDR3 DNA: TGTGCCAGCAGTTCGGGAGTAATGGTTCACGAGCAGTACTTC.